The rows below give T cell receptor beta chains drawn from one sample of a study of PD-1 blockade in mismatch repair-deficient tumors. Libraries were prepared by immunoSEQ multiplex PCR; TCRdb keeps only in-frame clonotypes and omits some of them. Altogether tens of thousands of clones are present, 85% being singletons, with the ten largest covering approximately 3.5%. Sequences were derived from peripheral blood, sampled about 80 weeks after starting pembrolizumab. The receptors were gathered from an adult with mismatch repair-deficient cancer. CDR3s include the opening cysteine and the closing phenylalanine or tryptophan. Fields, in order: D gene, V gene, J gene, CDR3 DNA, CDR3 protein. D genes are given only for firm matches.

d_call: -
v_call: TRBV7-7
j_call: TRBJ2-7
cdr3_nt: TGTGCTAGCAGCTTGGACGCGGGGTCCTACGAGCAGTACTTC
cdr3_aa: CASSLDAGSYEQYF

d_call: -
v_call: TRBV5-8
j_call: TRBJ1-1
cdr3_nt: TGTGCCAGCAGCTCAGCGCCAGTGACAGAAGCTTTCTTT
cdr3_aa: CASSSAPVTEAFF

d_call: -
v_call: TRBV14
j_call: TRBJ1-2
cdr3_nt: TGTGCCAGCAGCCAAGGAGGTAGTCGCAGGCTGGGCTACACCTTC
cdr3_aa: CASSQGGSRRLGYTF

d_call: -
v_call: TRBV7-9
j_call: TRBJ1-4
cdr3_nt: TGTGCCAGCAGCTTGGACGGTTCTAATGAAAAACTGTTTTTT
cdr3_aa: CASSLDGSNEKLFF

d_call: TRBD1
v_call: TRBV4-1
j_call: TRBJ2-7
cdr3_nt: TGCGCCAGCAGTCCTCGTGACAGGGGGGGATACGAGCAGTACTTC
cdr3_aa: CASSPRDRGGYEQYF

d_call: -
v_call: TRBV18
j_call: TRBJ2-5
cdr3_nt: TGTGCCAGCTCACCACCTAGCGAGGCAGAGACCCAGTACTTC
cdr3_aa: CASSPPSEAETQYF

d_call: TRBD1
v_call: TRBV7-2
j_call: TRBJ1-2
cdr3_nt: TGTGCCAGCAGCGAACATAGGGGACAGACGTATGGCTACACCTTC
cdr3_aa: CASSEHRGQTYGYTF

d_call: -
v_call: TRBV5-1
j_call: TRBJ2-1
cdr3_nt: TGCGCCAGCAGGGCAACCTACAAAGAGCAGTTCTTC
cdr3_aa: CASRATYKEQFF

d_call: -
v_call: TRBV9
j_call: TRBJ2-7
cdr3_nt: TGTGCCAGCAGCGGGGACACCTACGAGCAGTACTTC
cdr3_aa: CASSGDTYEQYF

d_call: -
v_call: TRBV4-1
j_call: TRBJ2-5
cdr3_nt: TGCGCCAGCAGCCAAGATGGAGCAGGGGTAGGGACCCAGTACTTC
cdr3_aa: CASSQDGAGVGTQYF

d_call: -
v_call: TRBV29-1
j_call: TRBJ2-7
cdr3_nt: TGCAGCGTTGGCGGTTTAGTGGGAAACTACGAGCAGTACTTC
cdr3_aa: CSVGGLVGNYEQYF

d_call: -
v_call: TRBV14
j_call: TRBJ1-1
cdr3_nt: TGTGCCAGCAGCCAAGTTCTCGGGACACTGGAAGCTTTCTTT
cdr3_aa: CASSQVLGTLEAFF

d_call: -
v_call: TRBV11-2
j_call: TRBJ2-7
cdr3_nt: TGTGCCAGCAGCTTAGTTCCCGGGGACGAGCAGTACTTC
cdr3_aa: CASSLVPGDEQYF

d_call: TRBD2
v_call: TRBV5-4
j_call: TRBJ2-7
cdr3_nt: TGTGCCAGCAGCTTAGCGGGAGGGCGGTACGAGCAGTACTTC
cdr3_aa: CASSLAGGRYEQYF

d_call: -
v_call: TRBV7-3
j_call: TRBJ2-3
cdr3_nt: TGTGCCAGCAGCTTAGGGGCGCGGGGTCCAACAGATACGCAGTATTTT
cdr3_aa: CASSLGARGPTDTQYF

d_call: -
v_call: TRBV19
j_call: TRBJ1-3
cdr3_nt: TGTGCCAGTAGTATAGACAGGTCTGGAAACACCATATATTTT
cdr3_aa: CASSIDRSGNTIYF